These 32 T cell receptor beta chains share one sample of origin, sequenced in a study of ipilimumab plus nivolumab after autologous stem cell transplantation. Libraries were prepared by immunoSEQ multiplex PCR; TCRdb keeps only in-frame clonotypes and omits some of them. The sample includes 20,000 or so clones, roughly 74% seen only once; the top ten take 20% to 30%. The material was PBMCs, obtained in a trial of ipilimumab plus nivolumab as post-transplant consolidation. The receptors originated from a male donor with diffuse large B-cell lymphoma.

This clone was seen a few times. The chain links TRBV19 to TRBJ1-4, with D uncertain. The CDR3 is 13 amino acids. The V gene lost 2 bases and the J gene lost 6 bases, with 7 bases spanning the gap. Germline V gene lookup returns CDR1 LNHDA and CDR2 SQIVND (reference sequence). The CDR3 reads CASSISLDEKLFF. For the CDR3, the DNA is TGTGCCAGTAGTATAAGCCTGGATGAAAAACTGTTTTTT.

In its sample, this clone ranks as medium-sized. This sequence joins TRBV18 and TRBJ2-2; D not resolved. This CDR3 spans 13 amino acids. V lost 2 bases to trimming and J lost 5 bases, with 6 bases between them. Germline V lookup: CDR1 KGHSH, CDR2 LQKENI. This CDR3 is CASSPGWTGELFF. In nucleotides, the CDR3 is TGTGCCAGCTCACCAGGGTGGACCGGGGAGCTGTTTTTT.

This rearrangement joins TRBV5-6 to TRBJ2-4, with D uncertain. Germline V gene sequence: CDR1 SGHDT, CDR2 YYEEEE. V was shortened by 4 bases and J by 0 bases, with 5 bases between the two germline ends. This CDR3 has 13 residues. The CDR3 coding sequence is TGTGCCAGCAGCGGGCCAGCCAAAAACATTCAGTACTTC. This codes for CASSGPAKNIQYF.

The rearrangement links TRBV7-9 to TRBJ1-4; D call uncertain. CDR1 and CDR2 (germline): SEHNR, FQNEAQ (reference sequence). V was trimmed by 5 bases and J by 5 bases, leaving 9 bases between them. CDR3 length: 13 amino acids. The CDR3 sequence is CASSPGANEKLFF. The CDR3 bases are TGTGCCAGCAGCCCCGGTGCGAATGAAAAACTGTTTTTT.

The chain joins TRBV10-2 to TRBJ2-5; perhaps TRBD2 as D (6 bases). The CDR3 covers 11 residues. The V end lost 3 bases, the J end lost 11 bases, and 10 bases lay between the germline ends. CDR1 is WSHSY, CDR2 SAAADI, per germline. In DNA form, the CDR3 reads TGCGCCAGCAGTGATCCGGGGGAGCAGTACTTC. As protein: CASSDPGEQYF.

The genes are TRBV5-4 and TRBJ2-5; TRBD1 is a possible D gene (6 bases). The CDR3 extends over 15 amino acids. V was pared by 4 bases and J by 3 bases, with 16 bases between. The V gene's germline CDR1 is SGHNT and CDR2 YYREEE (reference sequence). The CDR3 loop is CASSPHRVDKETQYF. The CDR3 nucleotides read TGTGCCAGCAGCCCACACAGGGTCGACAAAGAGACCCAGTACTTC.

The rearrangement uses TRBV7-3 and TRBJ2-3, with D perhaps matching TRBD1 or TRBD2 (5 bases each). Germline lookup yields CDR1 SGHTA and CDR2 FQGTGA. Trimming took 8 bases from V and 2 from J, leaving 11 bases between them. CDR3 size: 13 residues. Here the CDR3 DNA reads TGTGCCAGCGGGGGATCGGACACAGATACGCAGTATTTT. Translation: CASGGSDTDTQYF.

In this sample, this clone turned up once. The chain's CDR3 is CASSEDGAPTHGYTF. In DNA, the CDR3 is TGTGCCAGCAGCGAGGACGGCGCCCCAACGCATGGCTACACCTTC. The chain employs TRBV12-1 and TRBJ1-2. TRBV12-1 is a listed pseudogene. This CDR3 spans 15 amino acids.

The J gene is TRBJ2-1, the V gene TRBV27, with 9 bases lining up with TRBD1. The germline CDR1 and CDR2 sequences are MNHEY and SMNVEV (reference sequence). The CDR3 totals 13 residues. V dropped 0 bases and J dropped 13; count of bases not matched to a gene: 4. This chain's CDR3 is CASSLSGQGIQFF. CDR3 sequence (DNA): TGTGCCAGCAGTTTATCGGGACAGGGTATCCAGTTCTTC.

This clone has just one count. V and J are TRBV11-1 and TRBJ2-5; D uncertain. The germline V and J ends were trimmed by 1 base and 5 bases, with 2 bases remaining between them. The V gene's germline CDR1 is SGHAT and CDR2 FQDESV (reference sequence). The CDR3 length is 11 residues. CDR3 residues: CASSLGETQYF. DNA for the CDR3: TGTGCCAGCAGCTTAGGGGAGACCCAGTACTTC.

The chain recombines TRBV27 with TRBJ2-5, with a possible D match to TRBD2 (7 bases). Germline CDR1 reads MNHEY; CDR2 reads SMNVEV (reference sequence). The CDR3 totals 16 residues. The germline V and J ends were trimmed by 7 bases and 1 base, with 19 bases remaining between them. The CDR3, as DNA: TGTGCCAGCACCCTCTCCGGCGGGGGCCGCCAAGAGACCCAGTACTTC. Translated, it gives CASTLSGGGRQETQYF.

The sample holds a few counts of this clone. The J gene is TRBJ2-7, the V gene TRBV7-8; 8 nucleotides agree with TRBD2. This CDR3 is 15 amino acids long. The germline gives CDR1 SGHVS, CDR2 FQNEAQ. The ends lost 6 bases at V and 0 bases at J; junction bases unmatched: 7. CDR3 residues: CASSPRGASSYEQYF. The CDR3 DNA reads TGTGCCAGCAGTCCGCGGGGGGCGAGCTCCTACGAGCAGTACTTC.

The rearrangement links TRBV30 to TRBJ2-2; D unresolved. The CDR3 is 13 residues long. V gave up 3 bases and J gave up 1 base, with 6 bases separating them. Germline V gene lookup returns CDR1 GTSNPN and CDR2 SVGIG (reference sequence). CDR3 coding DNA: TGTGCCTGGAGAGGGATGAACACCGGGGAGCTGTTTTTT. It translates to CAWRGMNTGELFF. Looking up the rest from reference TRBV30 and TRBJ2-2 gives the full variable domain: SQTIHQWPATLVQPVGSPLSLECTVEGTSNPNLYWYRQAAGRGLQLLFYSVGIGQISSEVPQNLSASRPQDRQFILSSKKLLLSDSGFYLCAWRGMNTGELFFGEGSRLTVL.

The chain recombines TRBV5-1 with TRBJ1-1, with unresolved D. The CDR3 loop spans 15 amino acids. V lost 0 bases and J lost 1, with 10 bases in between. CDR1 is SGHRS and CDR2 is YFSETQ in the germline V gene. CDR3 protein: CASSLVSAGNTEAFF. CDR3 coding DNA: TGCGCCAGCAGCTTGGTTAGTGCAGGGAACACTGAAGCTTTCTTT.

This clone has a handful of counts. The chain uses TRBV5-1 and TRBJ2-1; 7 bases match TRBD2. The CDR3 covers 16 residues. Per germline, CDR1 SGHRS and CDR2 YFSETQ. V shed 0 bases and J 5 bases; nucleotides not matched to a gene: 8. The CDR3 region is CASSLDGGSSDNEQFF. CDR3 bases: TGCGCCAGCAGCTTGGACGGCGGGAGTAGCGACAATGAGCAGTTCTTC.

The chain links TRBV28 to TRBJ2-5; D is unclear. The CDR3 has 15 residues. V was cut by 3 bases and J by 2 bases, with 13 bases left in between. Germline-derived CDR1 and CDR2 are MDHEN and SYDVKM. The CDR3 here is CASSFVVYLQETQYF. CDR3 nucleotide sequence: TGTGCCAGCAGTTTCGTAGTTTACCTACAAGAGACCCAGTACTTC.

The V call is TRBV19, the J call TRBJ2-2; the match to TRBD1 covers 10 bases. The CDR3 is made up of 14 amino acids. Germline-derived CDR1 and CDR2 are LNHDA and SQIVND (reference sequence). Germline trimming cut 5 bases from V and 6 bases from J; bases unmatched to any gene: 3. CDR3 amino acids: CASSDRGRSGELFF. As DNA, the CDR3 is TGTGCCAGTAGTGACAGGGGGCGGTCCGGGGAGCTGTTTTTT. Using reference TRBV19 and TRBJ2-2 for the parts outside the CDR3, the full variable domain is DGGITQSPKYLFRKEGQNVTLSCEQNLNHDAMYWYRQDPGQGLRLIYYSQIVNDFQKGDIAEGYSVSREKKESFPLTVTSAQKNPTAFYLCASSDRGRSGELFFGEGSRLTVL.

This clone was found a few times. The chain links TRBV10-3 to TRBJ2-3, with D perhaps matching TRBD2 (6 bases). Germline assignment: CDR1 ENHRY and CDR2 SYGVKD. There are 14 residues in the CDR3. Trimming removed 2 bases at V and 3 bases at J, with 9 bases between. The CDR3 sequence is CAISERGVTDTQYF. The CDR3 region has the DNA TGTGCCATCAGTGAGCGCGGGGTTACAGATACGCAGTATTTT.

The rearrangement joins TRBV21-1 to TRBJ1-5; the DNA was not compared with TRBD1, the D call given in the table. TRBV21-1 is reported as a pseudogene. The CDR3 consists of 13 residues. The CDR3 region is CASTWTVYQPQHF. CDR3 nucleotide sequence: TGTGCCAGCACCTGGACAGTCTATCAGCCCCAGCATTTT.

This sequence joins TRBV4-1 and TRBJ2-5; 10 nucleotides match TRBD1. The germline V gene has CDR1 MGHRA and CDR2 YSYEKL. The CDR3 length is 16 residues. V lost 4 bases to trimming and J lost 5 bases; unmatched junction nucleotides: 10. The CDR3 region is CASSPGRTGGSETQYF. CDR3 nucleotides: TGCGCCAGCAGCCCCGGACGGACAGGGGGGTCGGAGACCCAGTACTTC.

This CDR3 reads CASSVRADIRVGYGYTF. The CDR3 DNA reads TGTGCCAGCAGCGTTAGGGCAGATATTAGAGTGGGCTATGGCTACACCTTC. V is TRBV9 and J is TRBJ1-2, with no clear D. Trimming cost V 2 bases and J 4 bases, with 21 bases left between them. The CDR3 totals 17 residues. CDR1 and CDR2 from the germline V gene are SGDLS and YYNGEE.

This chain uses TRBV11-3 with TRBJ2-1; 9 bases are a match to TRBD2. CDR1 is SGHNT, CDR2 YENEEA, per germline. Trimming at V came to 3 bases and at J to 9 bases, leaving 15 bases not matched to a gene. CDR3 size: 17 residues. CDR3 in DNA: TGTGCCAGCAGCTTCCCATGGGCTAGCGGGAAATCCGTTGAGCAGTTCTTC. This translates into CASSFPWASGKSVEQFF. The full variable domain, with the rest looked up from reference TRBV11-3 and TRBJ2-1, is EAGVVQSPRYKIIEKKQPVAFWCNPISGHNTLYWYLQNLGQGPELLIRYENEEAVDDSQLPKDRFSAERLKGVDSTLKIQPAELGDSAVYLCASSFPWASGKSVEQFFGPGTRLTVL.

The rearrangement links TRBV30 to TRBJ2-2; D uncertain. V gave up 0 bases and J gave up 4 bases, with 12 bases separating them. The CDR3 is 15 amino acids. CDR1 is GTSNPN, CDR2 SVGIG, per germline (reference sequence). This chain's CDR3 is CAWSVGQAGTGELFF. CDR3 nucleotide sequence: TGTGCCTGGAGTGTAGGTCAGGCCGGCACCGGGGAGCTGTTTTTT.

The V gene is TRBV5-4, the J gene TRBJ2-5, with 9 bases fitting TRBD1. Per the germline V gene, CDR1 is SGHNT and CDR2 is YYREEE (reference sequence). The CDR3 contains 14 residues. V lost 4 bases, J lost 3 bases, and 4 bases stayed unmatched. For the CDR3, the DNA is TGTGCCAGCAGCGTCGGGACAGGGAAAGAGACCCAGTACTTC. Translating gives CASSVGTGKETQYF.

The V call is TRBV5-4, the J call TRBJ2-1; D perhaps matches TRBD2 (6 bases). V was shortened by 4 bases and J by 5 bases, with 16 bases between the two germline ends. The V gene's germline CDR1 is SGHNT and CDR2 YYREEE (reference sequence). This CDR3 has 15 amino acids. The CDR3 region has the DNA TGTGCCAGCAGCGCGGGACCACAAGAGGACAATGAGCAGTTCTTC. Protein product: CASSAGPQEDNEQFF.

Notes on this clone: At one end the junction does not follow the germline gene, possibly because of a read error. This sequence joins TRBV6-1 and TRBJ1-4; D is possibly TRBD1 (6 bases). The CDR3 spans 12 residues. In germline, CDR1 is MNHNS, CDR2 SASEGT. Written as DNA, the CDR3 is TGTGCCAGCAGTGAAGAAGAGGGGGACCTTAATTTT. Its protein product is CASSEEEGDLNF.

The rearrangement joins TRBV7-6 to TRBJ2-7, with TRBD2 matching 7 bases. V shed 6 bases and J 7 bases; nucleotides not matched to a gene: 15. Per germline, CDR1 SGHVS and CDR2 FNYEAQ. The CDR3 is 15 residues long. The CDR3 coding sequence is TGTGCCAGCAGTAAGGCGAGCGGGACCGTAGGAGAGCAGTACTTC. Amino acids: CASSKASGTVGEQYF.

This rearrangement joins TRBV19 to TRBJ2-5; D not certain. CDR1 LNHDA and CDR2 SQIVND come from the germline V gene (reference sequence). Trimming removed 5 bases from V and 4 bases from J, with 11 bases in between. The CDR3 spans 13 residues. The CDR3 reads CASSPRPGETQYF. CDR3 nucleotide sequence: TGTGCCAGTAGTCCCCGCCCGGGAGAGACCCAGTACTTC.

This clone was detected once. This CDR3 is CASSHRRWHYGYTF. CDR3 nucleotides: TGCGCCAGCAGCCACCGTAGGTGGCACTATGGCTACACCTTC. The chain carries TRBV23-1 and TRBJ1-2, with unresolved D. TRBV23-1 is an ORF, with its function uncertain. The CDR3 runs to 14 residues. Between the trimmed V and J ends, which lost 6 bases and 3 bases, there was a span of 14 bases.

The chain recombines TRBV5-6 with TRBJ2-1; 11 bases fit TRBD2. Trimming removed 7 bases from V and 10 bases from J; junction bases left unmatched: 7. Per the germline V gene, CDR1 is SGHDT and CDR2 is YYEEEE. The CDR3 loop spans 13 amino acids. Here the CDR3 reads CASELLAGVEQFF. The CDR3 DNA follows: TGTGCCAGCGAGCTACTAGCGGGAGTGGAGCAGTTCTTC.

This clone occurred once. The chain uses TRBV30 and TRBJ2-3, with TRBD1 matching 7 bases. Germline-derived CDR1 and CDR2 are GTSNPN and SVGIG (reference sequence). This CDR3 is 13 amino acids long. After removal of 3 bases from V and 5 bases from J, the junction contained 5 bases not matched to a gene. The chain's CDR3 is CAWRVRGLDTQYF. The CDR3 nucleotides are TGTGCCTGGAGAGTTAGGGGGCTAGATACGCAGTATTTT.

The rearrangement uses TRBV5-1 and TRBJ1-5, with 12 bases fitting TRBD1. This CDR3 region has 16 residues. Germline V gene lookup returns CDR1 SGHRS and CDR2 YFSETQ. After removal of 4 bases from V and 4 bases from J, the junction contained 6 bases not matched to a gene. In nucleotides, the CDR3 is TGCGCCAGCAGCCAAGGGACAGGGGGCGCGAATCAGCCCCAGCATTTT. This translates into CASSQGTGGANQPQHF.